This T cell receptor (beta chain) was identified during a study of blood T cells in healthy people across ages (dated by TCRdb to between 2014 and 2017). Study-level background: Template switching captured roughly one uniquely barcoded TCR beta cDNA molecule per two T cells in model experiments. Using deep sequencing normalized with unique cDNA molecular identifiers, the study measured how TCR beta repertoire diversity changes with age. The donors were divided into four age groups: young (average approximately 17 years), middle-aged (about 40), aged (approximately 64) and long-lived (roughly 86). Donors of different ages were randomly distributed across sequencing lanes to avoid experimental bias. Using the same blood draw, the study looked at two additional independent replicas of 1 million unique cDNA reads for two donors, one aged 18 to 30 and the other aged 80 or older. General conclusions and limits of the study: Because donor CMV infection status was unknown, age-related changes in expanded clonotypes were potentially confounded. A strong correlation was found between observed TCR beta diversity and the percentage of naive T cells measured by flow cytometry. Compared with the aged group, more naive CD4+ T cells, fewer expanded clones and increased TCR diversity were shown by the long-lived group, suggesting age selection. Because profiling used bulk unsorted PBMCs, naive and antigen-experienced compartments could not be compared conclusively. As age increased, observed TCR beta diversity per million T cells dropped in a roughly linear way, and a significant reduction was already evident by age 40. Total diversity estimates from one million sequenced T cells were considered lower bounds and underestimates.

In regard to this clonotype: Its antigen is unknown. No quality values exist for individual bases; no much larger clone is one base distant.

Unmatched junction bases come to 9, with V trimmed by 6 bases and J by 7 bases. The CDR1 and CDR2 encoded by the germline V gene are SQVTM and ANQGSEA. The CDR3, cysteine through phenylalanine, is 13 amino acids long. CDR3 DNA is the only sequence kept; it has 39 bases, read in frame from the first base. Donors were approximately 42 systemically healthy Caucasian individuals from Russia aged 6 to 90 years. Each donor gave ten milliliters of peripheral blood, collected into EDTA-treated Vacutainer tubes. Ficoll-Paque density-gradient centrifugation was used to isolate PBMCs, with at least 6 million per sample. Total RNA, at least 6 micrograms per sample, was extracted from PBMCs with Trizol reagent. The percentages of naive CD45RAhigh/CD27high T cells were determined by flow cytometry on a PBMC aliquot from every donor. Library preparation employed 5' RACE. The sample was run on an Illumina HiSeq 2500. The second PCR ran for about 7 to 11 cycles and used a J-beta primer mix along with a sample-barcoded 5' primer. A unique molecular identifier was introduced onto each TCR beta cDNA molecule by a template-switch 5' adaptor carrying 12 random nucleotides. Each sample yielded at least 3 million CDR3-containing paired-end reads. First-strand cDNA was synthesized from all RNA with the Mint cDNA synthesis kit, primed by a TRBC-specific oligonucleotide. Following uracil-DNA glycosylase treatment, all cDNA underwent a first 18-cycle PCR with the universal primers M1SS and BC2_uni_R. In the original analysis: For normalization, 1 million high-quality reads, each with a distinct molecular identifier, were randomly selected from each sample. Instead of being binned into consensus sequences, reads with shared molecular identifiers were discarded. MiTCR, set to a Q25 quality threshold and the strictest error-elimination algorithm, was used for CDR3 identification, clonotype clustering and error correction. A nonparametric unseen species model with Euler transformation was used to estimate lower-bound total TCR beta diversity. In-frame beta chains were kept once TCRdb had trimmed the public reads at Q25 with fastp and called clones with MiXCR. A single entry per CDR3 protein holds the most common genes and DNA from its merged rows. These V and J calls are TCRdb output, not the study's own analysis. The sample records around 1.5 million distinct CDR3 sequences, 59% of which are singletons. The biggest ten clones account for over 6.5% of the sample.

Here the chain combines TRBV29-1 and TRBJ2-7, and 10 junction bases match TRBD1. Specimen: blood. The origin of this receptor is a young man in good health. The CDR3 reads CSVSGTGDGEQYF. The bases are TGCAGCGTCTCCGGGACAGGGGATGGAGAGCAGTACTTC.